This TCR beta chain was retrieved from a study of cytomegalovirus exposure and HLA in healthy donors. PCR amplification relied on 60 Vbeta primers (plus 13 Jbeta primers). Sequenced by immunoSEQ multiplex PCR; TCRdb stores in-frame clones only, minus some. Of 49,000 or so clones listed, approximately 85% are singletons. Whereas donors were nominally healthy upon sampling, unrecorded immune exposures were probable. Sequencing was done on a sample of PBMCs. This clonotype originated in a boy younger than 18 in good health and CMV-seropositive.

CDR3 loop: CASSQQGGTNYGYTF. CDR3 in DNA: TGTGCCAGCAGCCAACAGGGGGGAACTAACTATGGCTACACCTTC. J is TRBJ1-2 and V is TRBV4-2; 7 bases agree with TRBD1. Germline V CDR1 and CDR2: LGHNA, YNFKEQ. Germline trimming cut 2 bases from V and 0 bases from J; bases unmatched to any gene: 3. The length of the CDR3 is 15 residues.